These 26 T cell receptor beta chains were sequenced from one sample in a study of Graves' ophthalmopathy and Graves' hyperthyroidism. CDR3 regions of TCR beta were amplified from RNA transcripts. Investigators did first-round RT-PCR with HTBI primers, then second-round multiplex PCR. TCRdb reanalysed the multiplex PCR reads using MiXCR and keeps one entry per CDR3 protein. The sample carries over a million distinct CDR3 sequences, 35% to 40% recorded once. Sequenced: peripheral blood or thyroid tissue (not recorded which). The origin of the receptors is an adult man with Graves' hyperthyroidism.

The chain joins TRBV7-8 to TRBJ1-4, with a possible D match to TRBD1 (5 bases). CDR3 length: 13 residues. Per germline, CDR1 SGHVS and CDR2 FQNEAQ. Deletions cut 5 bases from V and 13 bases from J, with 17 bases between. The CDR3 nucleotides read TGTGCCAGCAGCGGGACCCGTCCGAGAACACTGTTTTTT. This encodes CASSGTRPRTLFF.

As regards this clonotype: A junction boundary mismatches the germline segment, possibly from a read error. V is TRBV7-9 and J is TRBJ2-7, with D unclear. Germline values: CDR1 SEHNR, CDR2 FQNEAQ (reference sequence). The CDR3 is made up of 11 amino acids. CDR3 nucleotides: TGCGCCAGCAGCAAGACCCACGAGCAGTACTTC. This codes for CASSKTHEQYF.

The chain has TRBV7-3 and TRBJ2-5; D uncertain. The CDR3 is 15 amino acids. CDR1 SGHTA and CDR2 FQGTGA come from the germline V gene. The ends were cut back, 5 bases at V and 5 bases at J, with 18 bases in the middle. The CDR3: CASSVNSGLGETQYF. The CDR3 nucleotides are TGTGCCAGCAGCGTTAACAGTGGCTTGGGGGAGACCCAGTACTTC.

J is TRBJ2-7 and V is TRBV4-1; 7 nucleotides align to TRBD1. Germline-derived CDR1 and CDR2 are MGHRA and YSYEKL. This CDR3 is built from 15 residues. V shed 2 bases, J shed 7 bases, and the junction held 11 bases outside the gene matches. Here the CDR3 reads CASSQRTGKPGEQYF. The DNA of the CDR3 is TGCGCCAGCAGCCAAAGGACAGGAAAACCGGGGGAGCAGTACTTC.

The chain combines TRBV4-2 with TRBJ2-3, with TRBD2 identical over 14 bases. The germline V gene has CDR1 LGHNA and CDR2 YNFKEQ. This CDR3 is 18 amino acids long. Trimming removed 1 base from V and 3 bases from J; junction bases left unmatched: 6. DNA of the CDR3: TGTGCCAGCAGCCAAGGCGCCCGGACTAGCGGGAGGACAGATACGCAGTATTTT. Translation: CASSQGARTSGRTDTQYF.

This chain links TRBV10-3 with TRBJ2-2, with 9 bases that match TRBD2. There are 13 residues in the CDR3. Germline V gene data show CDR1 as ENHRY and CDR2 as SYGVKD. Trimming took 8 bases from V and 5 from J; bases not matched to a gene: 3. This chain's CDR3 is CAIGGRATGELFF. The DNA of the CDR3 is TGTGCCATCGGCGGGAGGGCAACCGGGGAGCTGTTTTTT.

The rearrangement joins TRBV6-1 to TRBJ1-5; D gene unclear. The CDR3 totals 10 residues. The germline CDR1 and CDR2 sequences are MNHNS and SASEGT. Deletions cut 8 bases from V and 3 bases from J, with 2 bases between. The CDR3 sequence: CASPNQPQHF. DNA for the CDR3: TGTGCCAGCCCCAATCAGCCCCAGCATTTT.

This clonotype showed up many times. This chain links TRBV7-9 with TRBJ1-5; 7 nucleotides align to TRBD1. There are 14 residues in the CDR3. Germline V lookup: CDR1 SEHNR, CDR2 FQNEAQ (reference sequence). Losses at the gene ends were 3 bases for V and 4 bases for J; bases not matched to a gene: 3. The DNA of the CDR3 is TGTGCCAGCAGCTTGCAGGGGGAAAATCAGCCCCAGCATTTT. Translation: CASSLQGENQPQHF.

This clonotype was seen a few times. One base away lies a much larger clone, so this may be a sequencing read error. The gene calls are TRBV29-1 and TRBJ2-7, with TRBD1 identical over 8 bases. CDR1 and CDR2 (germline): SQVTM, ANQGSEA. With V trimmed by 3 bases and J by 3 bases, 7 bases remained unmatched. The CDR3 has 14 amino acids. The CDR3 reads CSVEGGDRGYEQYF. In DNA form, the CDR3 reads TGCAGCGTTGAGGGAGGAGACAGGGGCTACGAGCAGTACTTC.

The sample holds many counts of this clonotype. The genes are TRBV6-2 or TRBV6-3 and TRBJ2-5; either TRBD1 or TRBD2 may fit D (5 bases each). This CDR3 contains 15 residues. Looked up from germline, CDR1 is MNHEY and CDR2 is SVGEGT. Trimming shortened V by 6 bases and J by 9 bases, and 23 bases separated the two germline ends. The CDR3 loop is CASRPPGSSGWSQYF. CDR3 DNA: TGTGCCAGCAGGCCCCCGGGATCTTCAGGGTGGTCCCAGTACTTC.

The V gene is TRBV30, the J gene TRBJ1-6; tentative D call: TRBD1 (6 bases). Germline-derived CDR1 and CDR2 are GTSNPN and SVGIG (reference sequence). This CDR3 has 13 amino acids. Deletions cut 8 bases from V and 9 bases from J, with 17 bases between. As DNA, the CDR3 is TGTGCCCAAAGTACAGGGTCCGGTTCACCCCTCCACTTT. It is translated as CAQSTGSGSPLHF.

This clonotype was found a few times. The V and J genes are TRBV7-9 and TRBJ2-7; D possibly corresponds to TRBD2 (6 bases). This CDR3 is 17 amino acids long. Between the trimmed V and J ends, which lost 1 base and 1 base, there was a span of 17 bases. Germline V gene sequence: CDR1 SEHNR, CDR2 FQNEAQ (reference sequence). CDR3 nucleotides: TGTGCCAGCAGCTTAGACCGTTTAGCGGCGGGTTCCTACGAGCAGTACTTC. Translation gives CASSLDRLAAGSYEQYF.

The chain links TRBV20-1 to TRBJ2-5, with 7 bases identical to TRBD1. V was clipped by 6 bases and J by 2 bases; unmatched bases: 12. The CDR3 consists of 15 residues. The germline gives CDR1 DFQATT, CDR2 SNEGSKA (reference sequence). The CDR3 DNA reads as TGCAGTGCGCGCAACCCACAGGGGATACAAGAGACCCAGTACTTC. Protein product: CSARNPQGIQETQYF.

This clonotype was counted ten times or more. CDR3 amino acids: CASRDYAYEQYF. The DNA for the CDR3 is TGTGCCAGCAGAGACTACGCGTACGAGCAGTACTTC. The V gene is TRBV2, the J gene TRBJ2-7; D is perhaps TRBD2 (5 bases). Germline V gives CDR1 SNHLY, CDR2 FYNNEI. The CDR3 consists of 12 residues. Trimming stripped 6 bases from V and 4 bases from J, with 10 bases between. The whole variable domain, remainder taken from reference TRBV2 and TRBJ2-7, is EPEVTQTPSHQVTQMGQEVILRCVPISNHLYFYWYRQILGQKVEFLVSFYNNEISEKSEIFDDQFSVERPDGSNFTLKIRSTKLEDSAMYFCASRDYAYEQYFGPGTRLTVT.

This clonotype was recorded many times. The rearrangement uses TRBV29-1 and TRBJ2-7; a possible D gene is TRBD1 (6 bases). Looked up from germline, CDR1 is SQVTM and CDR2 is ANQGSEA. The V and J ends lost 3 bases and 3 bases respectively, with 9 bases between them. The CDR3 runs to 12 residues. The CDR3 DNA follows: TGCAGCGTTGACGAGGGGGACTACGAGCAGTACTTC. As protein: CSVDEGDYEQYF.

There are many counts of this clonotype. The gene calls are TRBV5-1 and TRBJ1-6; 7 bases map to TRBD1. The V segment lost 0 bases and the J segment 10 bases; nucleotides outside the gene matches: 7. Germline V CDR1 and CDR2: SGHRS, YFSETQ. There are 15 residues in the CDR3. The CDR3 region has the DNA TGCGCCAGCAGCTTGGGACAGGGCGTTGGGTCACCCCTCCACTTT. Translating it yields CASSLGQGVGSPLHF.

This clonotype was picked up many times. CDR3 loop: CASTTPPTLQETQYF. DNA for the CDR3: TGTGCCAGCACCACACCCCCGACGCTCCAAGAGACCCAGTACTTC. The chain links TRBV7-2 to TRBJ2-5; D gene ambiguous. The V end was cut by 7 bases, the J end by 1 base, with 16 bases between. The CDR3 contains 15 residues. Germline-derived CDR1 and CDR2 are SGHTA and FQGNSA.

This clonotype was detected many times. This CDR3 reads CSASHSGGPRETQYF. Here the CDR3 DNA reads TGCAGTGCTAGTCATAGCGGGGGACCTCGAGAGACCCAGTACTTC. The V gene is TRBV20-1, the J gene TRBJ2-5; the match to TRBD2 covers 9 bases. Germline lookup yields CDR1 DFQATT and CDR2 SNEGSKA (reference sequence). CDR3 length: 15 amino acids. V gave up 3 bases and J gave up 4 bases; unmatched junction bases: 9.

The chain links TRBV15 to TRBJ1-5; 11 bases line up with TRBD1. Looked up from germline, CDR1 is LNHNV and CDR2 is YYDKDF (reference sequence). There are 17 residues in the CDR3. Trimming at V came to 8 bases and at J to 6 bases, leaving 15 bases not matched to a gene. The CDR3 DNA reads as TGTGCCACCGTGCTTAGAAAACCAGGGACAGGGGGTCAGCCCCAGCATTTT. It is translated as CATVLRKPGTGGQPQHF.

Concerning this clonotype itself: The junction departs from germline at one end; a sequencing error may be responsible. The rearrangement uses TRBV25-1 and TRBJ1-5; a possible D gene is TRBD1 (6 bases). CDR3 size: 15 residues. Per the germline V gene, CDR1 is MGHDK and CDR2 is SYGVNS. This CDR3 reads CACSAPPDSYQPQHF. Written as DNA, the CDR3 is TGTGCCTGCAGTGCTCCGCCGGACAGTTACCAGCCCCAGCATTTT. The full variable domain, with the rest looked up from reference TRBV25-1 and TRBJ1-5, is EADIYQTPRYLVIGTGKKITLECSQTMGHDKMYWYQQDPGMELHLIHYSYGVNSTEKGDLSSESTVSRIRTEHFPLTLESARPSHTSQYLCACSAPPDSYQPQHFGDGTRLSIL.

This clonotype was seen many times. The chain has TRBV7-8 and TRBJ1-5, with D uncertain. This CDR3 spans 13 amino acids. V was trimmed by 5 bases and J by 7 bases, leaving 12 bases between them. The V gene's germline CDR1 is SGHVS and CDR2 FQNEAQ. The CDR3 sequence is CASSKQQEQPQHF. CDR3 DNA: TGTGCCAGCAGCAAGCAGCAGGAACAGCCCCAGCATTTT.

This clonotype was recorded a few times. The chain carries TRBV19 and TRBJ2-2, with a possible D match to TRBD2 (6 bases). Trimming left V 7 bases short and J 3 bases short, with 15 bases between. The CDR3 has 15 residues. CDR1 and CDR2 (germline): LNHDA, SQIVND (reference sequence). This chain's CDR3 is CASTPEGQDTGELFF. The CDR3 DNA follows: TGTGCCAGTACCCCGGAGGGCCAGGACACCGGGGAGCTGTTTTTT.

The CDR3 protein is CATSEPSREGLNYGYTF. Here the CDR3 DNA reads TGTGCCACCAGTGAACCCTCACGGGAAGGGCTAAACTATGGCTACACCTTC. The genes are TRBV24-1 and TRBJ1-2; D remains unclear. The V and J ends lost 4 bases and 2 bases respectively, with 19 bases between them. Germline V gives CDR1 KGHDR, CDR2 SFDVKD. The CDR3 runs 17 residues.

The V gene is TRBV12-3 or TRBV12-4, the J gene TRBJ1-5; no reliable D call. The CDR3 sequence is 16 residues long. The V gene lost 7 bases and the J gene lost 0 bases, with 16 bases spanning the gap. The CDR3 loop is CASTQYRGSSNQPQHF. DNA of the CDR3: TGTGCCAGCACTCAATACCGGGGTAGTAGCAATCAGCCCCAGCATTTT.

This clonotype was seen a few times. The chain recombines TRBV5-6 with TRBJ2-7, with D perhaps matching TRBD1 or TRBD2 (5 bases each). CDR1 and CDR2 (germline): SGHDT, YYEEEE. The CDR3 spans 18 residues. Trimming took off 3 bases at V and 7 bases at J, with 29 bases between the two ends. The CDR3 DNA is TGTGCCAGCAGCTCGTGGGGAGCCGCAGGGCCTGGGTTGGATGAGCAGTACTTC. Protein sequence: CASSSWGAAGPGLDEQYF. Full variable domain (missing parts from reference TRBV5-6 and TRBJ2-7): DAGVTQSPTHLIKTRGQQVTLRCSPKSGHDTVSWYQQALGQGPQFIFQYYEEEERQRGNFPDRFSGHQFPNYSSELNVNALLLGDSALYLCASSSWGAAGPGLDEQYFGPGTRLTVT.

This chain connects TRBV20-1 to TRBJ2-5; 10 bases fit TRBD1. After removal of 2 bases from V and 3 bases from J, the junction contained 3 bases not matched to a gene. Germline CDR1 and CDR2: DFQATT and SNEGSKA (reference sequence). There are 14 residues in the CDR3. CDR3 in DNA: TGCAGTGCTAGACTGACAGGGGGCGAAGAGACCCAGTACTTC. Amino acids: CSARLTGGEETQYF.